The 14 T cell receptor beta chains presented below share a single source sample, sequenced in a study of blood T cell repertoires in COVID-19. Method: immunoSEQ multiplex PCR; TCRdb's copy keeps in-frame clones and lacks some. The table records about 110,000 clones, less than 80% of them present only once. Input material: peripheral blood. These receptors were collected from a man in his sixties or seventies with active or convalescent COVID-19.

The CDR3, as DNA: TGTGCCAGTAGTATCGGGACAGGGTTCTCACCCCTCCACTTT. Its protein is CASSIGTGFSPLHF. The V and J genes are TRBV19 and TRBJ1-6; 9 positions agree with TRBD1. V dropped 3 bases and J dropped 10; count of bases not matched to a gene: 4. The length of the CDR3 is 14 residues. The V gene's germline CDR1 is LNHDA and CDR2 SQIVND (reference sequence).

The J gene is TRBJ1-1, the V gene TRBV11-2; D is uncertain. The V end was cut by 5 bases, the J end by 0 bases, with 7 bases between. In germline, CDR1 is SGHAT, CDR2 FQNNGV. The CDR3 loop spans 13 amino acids. The chain's CDR3 is CASSPTVNTEAFF. CDR3 nucleotides: TGTGCCAGCAGCCCTACAGTGAACACTGAAGCTTTCTTT.

This chain links TRBV19 with TRBJ2-3; 10 bases agree with TRBD2. V shed 6 bases and J 1 base; nucleotides not matched to a gene: 4. The germline V gene encodes CDR1 LNHDA and CDR2 SQIVND (reference sequence). The CDR3 has 15 amino acids. The CDR3 region is CASRSSGRRTDTQYF. CDR3 bases: TGTGCCAGTAGATCTAGCGGGAGACGCACAGATACGCAGTATTTT.

The rearrangement uses TRBV30 and TRBJ1-1; TRBD1 agrees at 8 bases. V gave up 4 bases and J gave up 1 base; unmatched junction bases: 5. The germline gives CDR1 GTSNPN, CDR2 SVGIG (reference sequence). The CDR3 is 14 residues long. The CDR3 sequence is CAWTRTGRNTEAFF. CDR3 in DNA: TGTGCCTGGACCAGGACAGGGCGGAACACTGAAGCTTTCTTT.

V gene TRBV7-6 combines with J gene TRBJ1-6; tentatively, D is TRBD1 (5 bases). Germline values: CDR1 SGHVS, CDR2 FNYEAQ. Trimming took off 2 bases at V and 6 bases at J, with 11 bases between the two ends. The CDR3 consists of 15 residues. In nucleotides, the CDR3 is TGTGCCAGCAGCTTAATTCAGGGCGGTAATTCACCCCTCCACTTT. Encoded protein: CASSLIQGGNSPLHF.

V and J are TRBV29-1 and TRBJ2-7, with D possibly being TRBD1 (6 bases). Trimming pared 2 bases from V and 2 bases from J, leaving 10 bases between. The CDR3 totals 13 residues. Germline assignment: CDR1 SQVTM and CDR2 ANQGSEA. The CDR3 loop is CSVETGSPYEQYF. DNA for the CDR3: TGCAGCGTTGAAACAGGGAGCCCCTACGAGCAGTACTTC.

J is TRBJ2-5 and V is TRBV5-4, with 7 bases matching TRBD1. CDR1 is SGHNT and CDR2 is YYREEE in the germline V gene (reference sequence). This CDR3 comprises 14 residues. Unmatched junction bases numbered 7, after V lost 3 bases and J lost 5 bases. Here the CDR3 reads CASSSTGYGETQYF. As DNA, the CDR3 is TGTGCCAGCAGCTCGACAGGGTACGGGGAGACCCAGTACTTC.

This chain uses TRBV2 with TRBJ1-2; the D is unclear. This CDR3 region has 14 residues. Germline V gene sequence: CDR1 SNHLY, CDR2 FYNNEI. Trimming removed 5 bases from V and 8 bases from J, with 18 bases in between. The CDR3 here is CASSIRRPPWGYTF. CDR3 DNA: TGTGCCAGCAGTATCCGGCGGCCCCCTTGGGGCTACACCTTC.

This chain joins TRBV7-6 and TRBJ2-1; possible D gene TRBD1, 6 bases. Trimming took 0 bases from V and 8 from J, leaving 14 bases between them. The germline V gene has CDR1 SGHVS and CDR2 FNYEAQ. The CDR3 has 15 amino acids. The chain's CDR3 is CASSLALGGRDEQFF. The CDR3 nucleotides read TGTGCCAGCAGCTTAGCGCTAGGGGGTCGGGATGAGCAGTTCTTC.

The chain recombines TRBV5-1 with TRBJ2-1; D may be TRBD1 (5 bases). CDR3 length: 13 amino acids. Looked up from germline, CDR1 is SGHRS and CDR2 is YFSETQ. Trimming stripped 0 bases from V and 4 bases from J, with 5 bases between. CDR3 nucleotides: TGCGCCAGCAGCTTGGACAGGTACAATGAGCAGTTCTTC. Translation: CASSLDRYNEQFF.

Notes on this clone: A read error may account for a junction end that differs from germline. This chain links TRBV5-4 with TRBJ2-5; TRBD2 agrees at 8 bases. This CDR3 region has 15 residues. The germline CDR1 and CDR2 sequences are SGHNT and YYREEE (reference sequence). CDR3: CASNLGLAGQETQYF. The DNA for the CDR3 is TGTGCCAGCAACTTGGGGCTAGCGGGTCAAGAGACCCAGTACTTC.

The CDR3, as DNA: TGCGCCAGCAGTCCTACTCCGCCGGGCGGGCCCTCAGAGACCCAGTACTTC. This encodes CASSPTPPGGPSETQYF. The chain carries TRBV23-1 and TRBJ2-5; possibly TRBD2 for D (5 bases). TRBV23-1 is flagged as an ORF with uncertain function. The V end lost 4 bases, the J end lost 4 bases, and 22 bases lay between the germline ends. The CDR3 spans 17 residues.

The V call is TRBV10-2, the J call TRBJ2-3, with 7 bases fitting TRBD2. Germline CDR1 WSHSY, CDR2 SAAADI. The junction had 6 bases not matched to a gene; V was cut back by 8 bases and J by 4 bases. CDR3 length: 13 amino acids. CDR3 DNA sequence: TGCGCCAGCGCGTATGGGAGGGCAGATACGCAGTATTTT. Its protein is CASAYGRADTQYF.

This clone was recorded only once. The rearrangement joins TRBV6-1 to TRBJ2-7, with D perhaps matching TRBD2 (6 bases). CDR1 and CDR2 from the germline V gene are MNHNS and SASEGT. There are 14 residues in the CDR3. V dropped 2 bases and J dropped 0 bases, with 8 bases sitting between them. The CDR3 DNA follows: TGTGCCAGCAGTGAACCCGGGAGCTCCTACGAGCAGTACTTC. Its translation: CASSEPGSSYEQYF.